Listed here are 4 T cell receptor beta chains from one sample, sequenced in a study of regulatory T cells in long-lasting Graves disease. Assembly of TCR beta libraries relied on iRepertoire HTBI primers together with Arm-PCR of CDR3 regions. TCRdb recomputed calls from the multiplex PCR reads with MiXCR, one row per CDR3 protein. The sample carries hundreds of thousands of distinct CDR3 sequences, about 16% recorded once. As for time point: newly diagnosed GD, antithyroid drugs for less than 3 months. Scientists built the TCR library using RNA that was extracted from PBMCs. In addition, the sample was reused for a study of T cells in Graves' hyperthyroidism and ophthalmopathy.

The source material was peripheral blood mononuclear cells (PBMCs), sampled at new diagnosis, from a patient treated with antithyroid drugs. The receptor source for this set is a man aged 18 to 29 with Graves disease.

This clonotype was detected only a few times. V is TRBV9 and J is TRBJ2-1; 7 bases are a match to TRBD2. With 0 bases clipped from V and 2 bases from J, the junction kept 14 bases outside the gene matches. Germline V gives CDR1 SGDLS, CDR2 YYNGEE. This CDR3 comprises 19 residues. CDR3 nucleotides: TGTGCCAGCAGCGTAGGGCCCCTCGGGGAGGGCCCTGCCTACAATGAGCAGTTCTTC. This sequence encodes CASSVGPLGEGPAYNEQFF. Using reference TRBV9 and TRBJ2-1 for the parts outside the CDR3, the full variable domain is DSGVTQTPKHLITATGQRVTLRCSPRSGDLSVYWYQQSLDQGLQFLIQYYNGEERAKGNILERFSAQQFPDLHSELNLSSLELGDSALYFCASSVGPLGEGPAYNEQFFGPGTRLTVL.

This clonotype was found many times. V and J are TRBV6-1 and TRBJ2-7, with no clear D. This CDR3 contains 13 residues. The germline V gene encodes CDR1 MNHNS and CDR2 SASEGT. The V gene lost 2 bases and the J gene lost 4 bases, with 9 bases spanning the gap. DNA for the CDR3: TGTGCCAGCAGTGAACTCAGTTTGTACGAGCAGTACTTC. Its translation is CASSELSLYEQYF.

The CDR3 DNA sequence: TGTGCCATCAGTGATGGGGGAGAGACCCAGTACTTC. Protein sequence: CAISDGGETQYF. The genes are TRBV10-3 and TRBJ2-5; D might be TRBD1 or TRBD2, each matching 5 bases. Trimming took off 3 bases at V and 4 bases at J, with 6 bases between the two ends. There are 12 residues in the CDR3. Germline V lookup: CDR1 ENHRY, CDR2 SYGVKD.

This clonotype was detected many times. The chain is built from TRBV28 and TRBJ1-2; D is ambiguous. The ends were cut back, 10 bases at V and 4 bases at J, with 13 bases in the middle. The CDR3 spans 12 residues. Germline V gives CDR1 MDHEN, CDR2 SYDVKM. The CDR3 loop is CAIATTSYGYTF. CDR3 coding DNA: TGTGCCATCGCGACCACAAGCTATGGCTACACCTTC.